The 18 T cell receptor beta chains given below trace back to one sample, sequenced in a study of CD8+CD57+ T cells in acquired aplastic anemia. Both TCR beta VDJ combination and CDR3 sequence profiling were carried out. Genomic DNA was the template for this profiling. TCRdb reprocessed the reads with MiXCR, giving one entry per CDR3 protein. The sample consists of 180,000 or so distinct CDR3 sequences, approximately 45% of them appearing once. Sequenced input: sorted CD4+, CD8+, or CD8+CD57+ T cells (not recorded which) from PBMCs. The receptors here all came from a human donor in good health.

The chain is built from TRBV19 and TRBJ2-7, with 8 positions matching TRBD1. Germline-derived CDR1 and CDR2 are LNHDA and SQIVND (reference sequence). J was trimmed by 0 bases and V by 8 bases; bases with no gene match: 6. The CDR3 totals 14 residues. Written as DNA, the CDR3 is TGTGCCAGTCGGGACAGGTCGAGCTCCTACGAGCAGTACTTC. As protein: CASRDRSSSYEQYF.

The chain links TRBV5-1 to TRBJ1-1; no firm D call. The CDR3 extends over 14 amino acids. The germline gives CDR1 SGHRS, CDR2 YFSETQ. The V gene lost 4 bases and the J gene lost 0 bases, with 10 bases spanning the gap. Here the CDR3 DNA reads TGCGCCAGCAGCACCGGGTCGTTGAACACTGAAGCTTTCTTT. Translating it yields CASSTGSLNTEAFF.

The gene calls are TRBV29-1 and TRBJ2-3; 14 bases match TRBD2. CDR1 is SQVTM, CDR2 ANQGSEA, per germline. V shed 6 bases, J shed 5 bases, and the junction held 7 bases outside the gene matches. This CDR3 is built from 15 residues. CDR3 DNA: TGCAGCGTCGGGACTAGCGGGAGTGGAGGAGATACGCAGTATTTT. Amino acid sequence: CSVGTSGSGGDTQYF.

This clonotype was recorded many times. The chain combines TRBV29-1 with TRBJ2-5, with a tentative D call TRBD2 (7 bases). The CDR3 has 12 residues. CDR1 is SQVTM and CDR2 is ANQGSEA in the germline V gene. Trimming removed 6 bases at V and 5 bases at J, with 13 bases between. CDR3 loop: CSVRRGGETQYF. The DNA for the CDR3 is TGCAGCGTCCGGAGGGGGGGGGAGACCCAGTACTTC.

This clonotype was observed a handful of times. The rearrangement joins TRBV29-1 to TRBJ2-3, with 12 bases that match TRBD2. Germline-derived CDR1 and CDR2 are SQVTM and ANQGSEA. With 5 bases clipped from V and 8 bases from J, the junction kept 14 bases outside the gene matches. There are 16 residues in the CDR3. CDR3 in DNA: TGCAGCGTTCACGGACTAGCGGGGATTATAGGGGGTACGCAGTATTTT. Its translation: CSVHGLAGIIGGTQYF.

This clonotype has at least ten counts. This sequence joins TRBV6-2 or TRBV6-3 and TRBJ2-3; unclear D gene. This CDR3 has 13 amino acids. Trimming removed 8 bases from V and 0 bases from J, with 9 bases in between. Germline-derived CDR1 and CDR2 are MNHEY and SVGEGT. CDR3 amino acids: CASRAISTDTQYF. CDR3 sequence (DNA): TGTGCCAGCCGGGCCATTAGCACAGATACGCAGTATTTT.

V gene TRBV4-1 combines with J gene TRBJ1-1; 7 positions agree with TRBD1. In germline, CDR1 is MGHRA, CDR2 YSYEKL. CDR3 size: 16 residues. With V trimmed by 1 base and J by 1 base, 6 bases remained unmatched. The CDR3 DNA follows: TGCGCCAGCAGCCAAGGTTTGACAGGGAGGAACACTGAAGCTTTCTTT. It encodes CASSQGLTGRNTEAFF.

The chain joins TRBV24-1 to TRBJ2-1; 11 nucleotides line up with TRBD2. Germline values: CDR1 KGHDR, CDR2 SFDVKD. The length of the CDR3 is 16 residues. V shed 3 bases, J shed 8 bases, and the junction held 8 bases outside the gene matches. CDR3: CATSDITSGGHDEQFF. The CDR3 bases are TGTGCCACCAGTGATATTACTAGCGGGGGCCACGATGAGCAGTTCTTC.

This clonotype was seen at least ten times. The rearrangement uses TRBV20-1 and TRBJ2-1; D uncertain. This CDR3 contains 15 residues. V gave up 3 bases and J gave up 3 bases, with 15 bases separating them. Germline V gene data show CDR1 as DFQATT and CDR2 as SNEGSKA (reference sequence). The CDR3 coding sequence is TGCAGTGCTAGTCTCGGGTCTCTCAACTACAATGAGCAGTTCTTC. Translation: CSASLGSLNYNEQFF.

The V call is TRBV19, the J call TRBJ1-1; weak D call: TRBD1 (5 bases). There are 14 residues in the CDR3. Trimming took 3 bases from V and 12 from J, leaving 20 bases between them. In germline, CDR1 is LNHDA, CDR2 SQIVND (reference sequence). The CDR3 sequence: CASSILGAGYATFF. The CDR3 DNA is TGTGCCAGTAGTATCCTGGGAGCAGGGTACGCGACTTTCTTT.

At least ten counts were recorded for this clonotype. The chain links TRBV4-1 to TRBJ1-6; D remains unclear. The germline V and J ends were trimmed by 1 base and 7 bases, with 5 bases remaining between them. CDR3 size: 13 residues. Germline-derived CDR1 and CDR2 are MGHRA and YSYEKL. CDR3 nucleotides: TGCGCCAGCAGCCAAGTGATGAATTCACCCCTCCACTTT. Its translation is CASSQVMNSPLHF.

The chain is built from TRBV25-1 and TRBJ1-1; D remains ambiguous. This CDR3 has 13 amino acids. Germline CDR1 is MGHDK and CDR2 is SYGVNS. Trimming stripped 6 bases from V and 2 bases from J, with 10 bases between. CDR3 sequence: CASRDLPNTEAFF. As DNA, the CDR3 is TGTGCCAGCAGAGATTTGCCCAACACTGAAGCTTTCTTT. Using reference TRBV25-1 and TRBJ1-1 for the parts outside the CDR3, the full variable domain is EADIYQTPRYLVIGTGKKITLECSQTMGHDKMYWYQQDPGMELHLIHYSYGVNSTEKGDLSSESTVSRIRTEHFPLTLESARPSHTSQYLCASRDLPNTEAFFGQGTRLTVV.

The chain joins TRBV24-1 to TRBJ2-3; 8 bases line up with TRBD1. This CDR3 is 15 amino acids long. The trim removed 0 bases at V and 6 bases at J, leaving 4 bases unmatched. Germline loops: CDR1 KGHDR, CDR2 SFDVKD. CDR3 nucleotide sequence: TGTGCCACCAGTGATTTGGGCAGGGGGCGGGATACGCAGTATTTT. This encodes CATSDLGRGRDTQYF.

The V call is TRBV5-8, the J call TRBJ2-7; D might be TRBD1 (6 bases). Germline V gene lookup returns CDR1 SGHTS and CDR2 YDEGEE. Trimming left V 4 bases short and J 3 bases short, with 14 bases between. The CDR3 length is 14 residues. The CDR3 DNA sequence: TGTGCCAGCAGCGCCTACAGGGTGGACTACGAGCAGTACTTC. Residues: CASSAYRVDYEQYF.

The chain couples TRBV20-1 to TRBJ1-2, with D possibly being TRBD1 (5 bases). The germline V and J ends were trimmed by 1 base and 1 base, with 19 bases remaining between them. The CDR3 runs to 17 residues. The germline CDR1 and CDR2 sequences are DFQATT and SNEGSKA (reference sequence). DNA of the CDR3: TGCAGTGCTAGAGCTGACGGGGCAGTTATGGGTAACTATGGCTACACCTTC. It codes for CSARADGAVMGNYGYTF.

There are many counts of this clonotype. The chain has TRBV4-2 and TRBJ2-2; no definite D call. CDR1 is LGHNA and CDR2 is YNFKEQ in the germline V gene. The length of the CDR3 is 17 residues. V was clipped by 0 bases and J by 1 base, with 12 bases between them. CDR3 nucleotide sequence: TGTGCCAGCAGCCAAGAAGCGAGACACGTGAACACCGGGGAGCTGTTTTTT. As protein: CASSQEARHVNTGELFF.

This clonotype showed up many times. The J gene is TRBJ2-7, the V gene TRBV6-1; 8 bases are a match to TRBD2. Germline V gene sequence: CDR1 MNHNS, CDR2 SASEGT. Trimming removed 6 bases from V and 3 bases from J; junction bases left unmatched: 7. There are 14 residues in the CDR3. Here the CDR3 reads CASRGLASLYEQYF. Written as DNA, the CDR3 is TGTGCCAGCAGAGGACTAGCTTCGCTCTACGAGCAGTACTTC.

In regard to this clonotype: The junction shows a germline mismatch at one end, possibly a read error. This rearrangement joins TRBV7-9 to TRBJ2-7, with D perhaps matching TRBD1 (5 bases). The CDR3 has 13 residues. CDR1 and CDR2 from the germline V gene are SEHNR and FQNEAQ (reference sequence). The CDR3 coding sequence is TGCGCCAGCAGCCAAGGGGTCAGGTACGAGCAGTACTTC. Protein: CASSQGVRYEQYF. The full variable domain, with the rest looked up from reference TRBV7-9 and TRBJ2-7, is DTGVSQNPRHKITKRGQNVTFRCDPISEHNRLYWYRQTLGQGPEFLTYFQNEAQLEKSRLLSDRFSAERPKGSFSTLEIQRTEQGDSAMYLCASSQGVRYEQYFGPGTRLTVT.